This TCR beta chain originates from a study of graft-versus-host responses after intestinal transplantation. Study as a whole: Multivisceral, liver-intestinal, or isolated intestinal grafts went to recipients.

Comment on this clone: Its antigen remains unidentified.

Graft material was processed, releasing intraepithelial and lamina propria lymphocytes. Findings and limits, study-wide: Detection of GvH clones occurred in recipient marrow, and some had their first appearance in ileum or blood.

Some clones are missing from TCRdb's copy, which holds only in-frame ones; the method was immunoSEQ multiplex PCR. The table records a few thousand clones, roughly 72% of them present only once. The sample was ileum tissue, taken approximately 960 days after intestinal transplantation. The receptor's source is a human patient who received an intestinal transplant, so some T cells may come from the graft donor.

CDR3 loop: CASSRGLDYGYTF. The CDR3, as DNA: TGTGCCAGCAGCAGGGGGCTCGACTATGGCTACACCTTC. The V and J genes are TRBV27 and TRBJ1-2; 8 bases match TRBD1. The CDR3 covers 13 residues. Looked up from germline, CDR1 is MNHEY and CDR2 is SMNVEV (reference sequence). After removal of 6 bases from V and 3 bases from J, the junction contained 3 bases not matched to a gene.